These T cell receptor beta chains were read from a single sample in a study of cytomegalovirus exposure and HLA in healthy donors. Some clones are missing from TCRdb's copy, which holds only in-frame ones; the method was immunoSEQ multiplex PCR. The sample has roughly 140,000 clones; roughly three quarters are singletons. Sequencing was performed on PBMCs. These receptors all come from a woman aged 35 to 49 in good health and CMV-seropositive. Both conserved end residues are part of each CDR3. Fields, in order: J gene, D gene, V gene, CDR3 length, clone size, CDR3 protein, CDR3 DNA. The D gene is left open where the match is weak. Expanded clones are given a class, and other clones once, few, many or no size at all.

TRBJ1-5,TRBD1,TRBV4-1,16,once,CASSQVGQGGNQPQHF,TGCGCCAGCAGCCAAGTAGGACAGGGTGGCAATCAGCCCCAGCATTTT
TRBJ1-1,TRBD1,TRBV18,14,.,CASSPDRSNTEAFF,TGTGCCAGCTCACCGGACAGGTCCAACACTGAAGCTTTCTTT
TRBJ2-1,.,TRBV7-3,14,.,CASSLSWGVDEQFF,TGTGCCAGCAGCTTAAGTTGGGGGGTCGATGAGCAGTTCTTC
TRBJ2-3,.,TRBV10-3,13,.,CAISPTGPDTQYF,TGTGCCATCAGTCCAACAGGGCCAGATACGCAGTATTTT
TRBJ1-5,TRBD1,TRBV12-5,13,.,CASVGQGDQPQHF,TGTGCTAGTGTTGGACAGGGGGATCAGCCCCAGCATTTT
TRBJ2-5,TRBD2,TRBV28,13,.,CATKAGGQETQYF,TGTGCCACCAAGGCGGGGGGGCAAGAGACCCAGTACTTC
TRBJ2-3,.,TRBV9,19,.,CASSVESRASVGLADTQYF,TGTGCCAGCAGCGTAGAGTCCCGCGCTAGCGTCGGGTTGGCAGATACGCAGTATTTT
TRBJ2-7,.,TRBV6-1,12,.,CASSVNRGEQYF,TGTGCCAGCAGTGTCAATCGGGGCGAGCAGTACTTC
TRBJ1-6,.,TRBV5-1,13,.,CASTTGYNSPLHF,TGCGCCAGCACGACGGGATATAATTCACCCCTCCACTTT
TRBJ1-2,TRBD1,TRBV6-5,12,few,CASSQGAGGYTF,TGTGCCAGCTCGCAGGGGGCGGGGGGCTACACCTTC
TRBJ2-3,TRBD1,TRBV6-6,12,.,CASSYRTGTQYF,TGTGCCAGCAGTTACAGGACAGGTACGCAGTATTTT
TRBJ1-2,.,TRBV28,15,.,CASSPLGGGLYGYTF,TGTGCCAGCAGTCCCCTGGGAGGGGGGTTGTATGGCTACACCTTC
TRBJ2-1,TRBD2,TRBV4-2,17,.,CASSQDYGGASYNEQFF,TGTGCCAGCAGCCAAGACTACGGGGGGGCCTCCTACAATGAGCAGTTCTTC
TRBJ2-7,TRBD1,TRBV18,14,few,CASSPGTGPYEQYF,TGTGCCAGCTCACCGGGGACAGGGCCCTACGAGCAGTACTTC
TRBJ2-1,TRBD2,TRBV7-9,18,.,CASSPAGGVSGAFNEQFF,TGTGCCAGCAGCCCGGCTGGGGGTGTTAGCGGGGCCTTCAATGAGCAGTTCTTC
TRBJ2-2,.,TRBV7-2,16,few,CASSFFWGANTGELFF,TGTGCCAGCAGCTTCTTTTGGGGGGCGAACACCGGGGAGCTGTTTTTT
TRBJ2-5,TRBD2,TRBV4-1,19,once,CASSQDVIAGGRSQETQYF,TGCGCCAGCAGCCAAGATGTCATAGCGGGGGGCAGGAGCCAAGAGACCCAGTACTTC
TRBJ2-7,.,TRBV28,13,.,CASSITSSYEQYF,TGTGCCAGCAGTATTACGAGCTCCTACGAGCAGTACTTC
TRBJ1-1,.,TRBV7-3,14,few,CASSSGLMNTEAFF,TGTGCCAGCAGCTCGGGACTAATGAACACTGAAGCTTTCTTT
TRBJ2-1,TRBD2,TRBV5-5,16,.,CASTLAGGSSYNEQFF,TGTGCCAGCACCCTAGCGGGGGGTAGCTCCTACAATGAGCAGTTCTTC
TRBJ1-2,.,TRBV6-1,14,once,CASSEATPHYGYTF,TGTGCCAGCAGTGAAGCGACACCTCACTATGGCTACACCTTC
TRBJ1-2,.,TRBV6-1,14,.,CASSARQDSYGYTF,TGTGCCAGCAGTGCTAGACAGGACTCCTATGGCTACACCTTC
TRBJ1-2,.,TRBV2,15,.,CASIPMGGANYGYTF,TGTGCCAGCATTCCAATGGGGGGAGCTAACTATGGCTACACCTTC
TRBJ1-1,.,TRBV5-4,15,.,CASTPAGAVNTEAFF,TGTGCCAGCACCCCAGCGGGGGCGGTGAACACTGAAGCTTTCTTT
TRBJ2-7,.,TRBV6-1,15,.,CASSEAPGHLYEQYF,TGTGCCAGCAGTGAAGCCCCGGGACACCTCTACGAGCAGTACTTC
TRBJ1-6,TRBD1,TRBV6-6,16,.,CASSSQGVQGGSPLHF,TGTGCCAGCAGTTCCCAGGGGGTGCAGGGTGGTTCACCCCTCCACTTT
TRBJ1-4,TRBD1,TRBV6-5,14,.,CASRGQGVWEKLFF,TGTGCCAGCAGAGGACAGGGGGTTTGGGAAAAACTGTTTTTT
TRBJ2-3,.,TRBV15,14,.,CATSLTSRGDTQYF,TGTGCCACCAGCCTGACTAGCAGGGGAGATACGCAGTATTTT
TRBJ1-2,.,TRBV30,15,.,CAWRTGLPGHYGYTF,TGTGCCTGGCGAACTGGCCTTCCGGGTCACTATGGCTACACCTTC
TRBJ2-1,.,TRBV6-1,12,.,CASSELYNEQFF,TGTGCCAGCAGTGAGTTATACAATGAGCAGTTCTTC
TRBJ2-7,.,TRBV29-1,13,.,CSVGGSSKYEQYF,TGCAGCGTTGGCGGGTCGTCGAAGTACGAGCAGTACTTC
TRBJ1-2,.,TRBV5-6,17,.,CASSLVGGRQGNYGYTF,TGTGCCAGCAGCTTGGTGGGGGGGCGCCAAGGTAACTATGGCTACACCTTC
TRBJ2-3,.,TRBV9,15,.,CASSVAGEYTDTQYF,TGTGCCAGCAGCGTAGCCGGGGAGTACACAGATACGCAGTATTTT
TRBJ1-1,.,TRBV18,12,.,CASSPPVRGAFF,TGTGCCAGCTCACCACCTGTCAGGGGTGCTTTCTTT
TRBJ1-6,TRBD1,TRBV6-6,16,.,CASRAPGQGNNSPLHF,TGTGCCAGCAGAGCCCCCGGACAGGGTAATAATTCACCCCTCCACTTT
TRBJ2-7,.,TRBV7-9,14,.,CASSAPPGQSEQYF,TGTGCCAGCAGCGCACCACCGGGACAATCAGAGCAGTACTTC
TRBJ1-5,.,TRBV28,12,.,CASSREGKPQHF,TGTGCCAGCAGTAGGGAGGGCAAGCCCCAGCATTTT
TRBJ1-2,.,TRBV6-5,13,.,CASSEQGLGGYTF,TGTGCCAGCAGCGAACAGGGTTTGGGAGGCTACACCTTC
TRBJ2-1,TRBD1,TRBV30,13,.,CAGRDREGGEQFF,TGTGCCGGCCGGGACAGGGAAGGCGGAGAGCAGTTCTTC
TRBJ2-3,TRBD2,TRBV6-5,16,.,CASSYGLAGGTDTQYF,TGTGCCAGCAGTTACGGTCTAGCGGGGGGCACAGATACGCAGTATTTT
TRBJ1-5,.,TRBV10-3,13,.,CAISEGAVQPQHF,TGTGCCATCAGTGAAGGGGCTGTTCAGCCCCAGCATTTT
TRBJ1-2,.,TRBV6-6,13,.,CASSYGRVEGYTF,TGTGCCAGCAGTTACGGGAGGGTGGAGGGCTACACCTTC
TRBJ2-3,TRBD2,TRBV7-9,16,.,CASSGTSGGPTDTQYF,TGTGCCAGCAGCGGTACTAGCGGGGGACCCACAGATACGCAGTATTTT
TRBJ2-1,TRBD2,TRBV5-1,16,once,CASSYSGSFSYNEQFF,TGCGCCAGCAGCTATAGCGGGTCATTCTCCTACAATGAGCAGTTCTTC
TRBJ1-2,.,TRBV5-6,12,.,CASSLASYGYTF,TGTGCCAGCAGCTTGGCCAGCTATGGCTACACCTTC
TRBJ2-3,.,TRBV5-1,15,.,CASSLLGTSTDTQYF,TGCGCCAGCAGCTTGCTGGGGACTAGCACAGATACGCAGTATTTT
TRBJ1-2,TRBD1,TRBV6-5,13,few,CASRWGQGQGYTF,TGTGCCAGCAGATGGGGACAGGGACAGGGCTACACCTTC
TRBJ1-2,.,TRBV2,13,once,CASSPSGNYGYTF,TGTGCCAGCAGCCCGTCGGGGAACTATGGCTACACCTTC
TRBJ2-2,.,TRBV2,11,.,CASSTRRELFF,TGTGCCAGCAGTACTCGTCGGGAGCTGTTTTTT
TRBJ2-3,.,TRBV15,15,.,CATSRGVLVIDTQYF,TGTGCCACCAGCAGAGGAGTTCTAGTTATAGATACGCAGTATTTT
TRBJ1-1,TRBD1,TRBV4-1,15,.,CASSQATGGPTEAFF,TGCGCCAGCAGCCAAGCTACAGGGGGTCCTACTGAAGCTTTCTTT
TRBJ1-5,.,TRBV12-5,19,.,CASALVEGAGRYSNQPQHF,TGTGCTAGTGCTCTTGTGGAGGGAGCCGGCAGATATAGCAATCAGCCCCAGCATTTT
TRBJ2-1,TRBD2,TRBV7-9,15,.,CASSLRSGGFNEQFF,TGTGCCAGCAGCTTAAGGAGCGGGGGTTTCAATGAGCAGTTCTTC
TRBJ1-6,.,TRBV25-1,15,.,CASSAGFIYNSPLHF,TGTGCCAGCAGTGCAGGGTTCATATATAATTCACCCCTCCACTTT
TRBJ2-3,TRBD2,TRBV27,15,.,CASMPSGGAADTQYF,TGTGCCAGTATGCCTAGCGGGGGGGCGGCAGATACGCAGTATTTT
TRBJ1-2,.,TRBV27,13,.,CASSPLDRMGYTF,TGTGCCAGCAGCCCCCTCGACAGGATGGGCTACACCTTC
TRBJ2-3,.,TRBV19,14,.,CASSDGVSTDTQYF,TGTGCCAGTAGTGACGGGGTTAGCACAGATACGCAGTATTTT
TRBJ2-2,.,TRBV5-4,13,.,CASSLAVTGELFF,TGTGCCAGCAGCTTGGCCGTCACCGGGGAGCTGTTTTTT
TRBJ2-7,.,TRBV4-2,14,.,CASTPPRRGYEQYF,TGTGCCAGCACCCCACCGAGGCGGGGCTACGAGCAGTACTTC